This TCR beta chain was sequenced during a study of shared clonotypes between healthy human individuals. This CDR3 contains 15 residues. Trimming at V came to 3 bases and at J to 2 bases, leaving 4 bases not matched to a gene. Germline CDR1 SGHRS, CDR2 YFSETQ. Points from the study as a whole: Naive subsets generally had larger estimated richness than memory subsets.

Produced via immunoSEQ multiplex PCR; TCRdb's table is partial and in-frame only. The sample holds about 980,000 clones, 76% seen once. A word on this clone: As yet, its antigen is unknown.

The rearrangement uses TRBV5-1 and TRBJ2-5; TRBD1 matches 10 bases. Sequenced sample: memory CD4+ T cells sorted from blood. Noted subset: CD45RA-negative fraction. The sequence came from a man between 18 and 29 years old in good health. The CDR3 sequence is CASSSRDRGQETQYF. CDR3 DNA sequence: TGCGCCAGCAGCTCCCGGGACAGGGGACAAGAGACCCAGTACTTC.